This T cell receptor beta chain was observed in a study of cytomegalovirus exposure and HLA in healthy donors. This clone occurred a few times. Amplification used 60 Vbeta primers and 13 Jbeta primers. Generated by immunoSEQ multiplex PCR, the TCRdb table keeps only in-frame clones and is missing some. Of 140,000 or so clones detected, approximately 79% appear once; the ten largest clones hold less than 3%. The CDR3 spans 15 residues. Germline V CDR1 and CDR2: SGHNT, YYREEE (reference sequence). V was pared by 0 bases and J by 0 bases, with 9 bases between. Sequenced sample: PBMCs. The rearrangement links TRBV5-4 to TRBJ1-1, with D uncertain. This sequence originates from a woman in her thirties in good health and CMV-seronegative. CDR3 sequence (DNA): TGTGCCAGCAGCTTGGACCTCACAGTGAACACTGAAGCTTTCTTT. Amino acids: CASSLDLTVNTEAFF.